The 32 T cell receptor beta chains reported below all come from one sample, sequenced in a study of coeliac disease. The data were produced by immunoSEQ multiplex PCR, yet TCRdb's version contains in-frame clones alone and is incomplete. The sample has about 6,500 clones; around two thirds are singletons. Sequencing was done on a sample of lamina propria lymphocytes from the gut. Receptor source: a man aged 50 to 59 with active celiac disease.

CDR3 sequence (DNA): TGTGCCAGCAGTTACTCCCTAGCTGGGGGCACGAATGAGCAGTTCTTC. Protein sequence: CASSYSLAGGTNEQFF. This rearrangement joins TRBV6-6 to TRBJ2-1, with D possibly TRBD1 on 6 matching bases. CDR3 length equals 16 residues. Germline assignment: CDR1 MNHNY and CDR2 SVGAGI (reference sequence). V was cut by 0 bases and J by 7 bases, with 16 bases left in between.

V is TRBV2 and J is TRBJ1-4; the D gene is possibly TRBD1 (5 bases). V was shortened by 9 bases and J by 8 bases, with 10 bases between the two germline ends. This CDR3 has 11 amino acids. Germline lookup yields CDR1 SNHLY and CDR2 FYNNEI. The CDR3 sequence: CASGDYEKLFF. The DNA for the CDR3 is TGTGCCAGTGGGGACTACGAAAAACTGTTTTTT.

The table lists this clone with a few counts. J is TRBJ2-7 and V is TRBV16, with 8 bases lining up with TRBD1. The V segment lost 3 bases and the J segment 6 bases; nucleotides outside the gene matches: 10. Germline-derived CDR1 and CDR2 are KGHSY and FQNENV. The CDR3 is 15 residues long. The CDR3 DNA is TGTGCCAGCAGCCACCACGGACAGGGAGGCTCCGAGCAGTACGTC. This sequence encodes CASSHHGQGGSEQYV.

The J gene is TRBJ2-5, the V gene TRBV12-5; 9 positions agree with TRBD2. Germline values: CDR1 LGHNT, CDR2 FRNRAP. The J segment lost 3 bases and the V segment lost 4 bases, leaving 3 bases of the junction unmatched. The CDR3 length is 14 residues. The chain's CDR3 is CASGSSGTKETQYF. The CDR3 coding sequence is TGTGCTAGTGGTTCTAGCGGGACCAAAGAGACCCAGTACTTC.

This chain joins TRBV6-6 and TRBJ2-7; TRBD1 might be the D (6 bases). This CDR3 has 16 amino acids. Germline loops: CDR1 MNHNY, CDR2 SVGAGI (reference sequence). Trimming cost V 2 bases and J 1 base, with 15 bases left between them. This CDR3 is CASSYPQRTASYEQYF. As DNA, the CDR3 is TGTGCCAGCAGTTACCCCCAGCGGACAGCGTCCTACGAGCAGTACTTC.

The chain employs TRBV19 and TRBJ1-1, with a possible D match to TRBD1 (5 bases). Trimming cost V 7 bases and J 1 base, with 19 bases left between them. This CDR3 is built from 16 residues. Germline V gene data show CDR1 as LNHDA and CDR2 as SQIVND (reference sequence). Here the CDR3 DNA reads TGTGCCAGTAAAGCACTGTCGGGAGGGGAGAACACTGAAGCTTTCTTT. It specifies CASKALSGGENTEAFF.

This clone was detected only a few times. The V and J genes are TRBV5-4 and TRBJ2-7; TRBD1 aligns across 12 bases. The V and J ends lost 4 bases and 5 bases, in that order; junction bases with no gene match: 7. Germline CDR1 reads SGHNT; CDR2 reads YYREEE (reference sequence). This CDR3 comprises 15 residues. The CDR3 DNA follows: TGTGCCAGCAGCGTTCCAGGGACAGGGGGCAACGAGCAGTACTTC. Its protein product is CASSVPGTGGNEQYF.

This chain connects TRBV27 to TRBJ1-2, with unresolved D. The CDR3 is 13 amino acids. Germline V gene sequence: CDR1 MNHEY, CDR2 SMNVEV (reference sequence). V lost 4 bases and J 0 bases, leaving 6 bases between the germline ends. DNA for the CDR3: TGTGCCAGCAGTTATAGCGCTAACTATGGCTACACCTTC. Its protein is CASSYSANYGYTF.

The chain uses TRBV4-1 and TRBJ1-6; D unclear. CDR1 and CDR2 (germline): MGHRA, YSYEKL. With 0 bases removed from V and 13 bases from J, the gap between germline ends came to 13 bases. The CDR3 is 14 amino acids. This CDR3 reads CASSQDNNAIPLHF. DNA of the CDR3: TGCGCCAGCAGCCAAGATAATAATGCGATCCCCCTCCACTTT.

The gene calls are TRBV2 and TRBJ2-5; unclear D gene. The J call is doubtful: the DNA matches TRBJ2-7 better. Germline-derived CDR1 and CDR2 are SNHLY and FYNNEI. The CDR3 sequence is 14 residues long. The CDR3 nucleotides read TGTGCCAGCAAGGTAACAGCCAGCTCCTACGAGCAGTACTTC. Protein: CASKVTASSYEQYF.

The chain has TRBV6-1 and TRBJ2-2, with 7 bases lining up with TRBD2. V lost 8 bases, J lost 4 bases, and 10 bases stayed unmatched. This CDR3 contains 15 residues. Germline V CDR1 and CDR2: MNHNS, SASEGT. CDR3 nucleotides: TGTGCCAGCTTTAGCGGGCTCTTCGGCACCGGGGAGCTGTTTTTT. The encoded protein is CASFSGLFGTGELFF.

The table lists this clone with a few counts. The V and J genes are TRBV7-9 and TRBJ2-3; 9 bases are a match to TRBD1. The germline V gene encodes CDR1 SEHNR and CDR2 FQNEAQ (reference sequence). The CDR3 runs to 14 residues. Losses at the gene ends were 4 bases for V and 6 bases for J; bases not matched to a gene: 5. CDR3 DNA: TGTGCCAGCAGCTCCGGGACAGGGCGCGATACGCAGTATTTT. Its translation is CASSSGTGRDTQYF.

This clone has only one observation. The rearrangement joins TRBV10-3 to TRBJ2-1; TRBD1 matches at 8 bases. The CDR3 totals 15 residues. CDR1 and CDR2 (germline): ENHRY, SYGVKD. Trimming at V came to 5 bases and at J to 7 bases, leaving 10 bases not matched to a gene. The CDR3 sequence: CAISSPGQVRNEQFF. The DNA for the CDR3 is TGTGCCATCAGTAGTCCGGGACAGGTTAGGAATGAGCAGTTCTTC.

This clone was seen a handful of times. The chain recombines TRBV14 with TRBJ2-2, with 11 bases matching TRBD1. Germline CDR1 SGHDN, CDR2 FVKESK. The CDR3 is made up of 16 amino acids. Trimming took 3 bases from V and 5 from J; bases not matched to a gene: 5. The CDR3 is CASSHPGTGGTGELFF. CDR3 DNA sequence: TGTGCCAGCAGCCACCCCGGGACAGGGGGTACCGGGGAGCTGTTTTTT.

The genes are TRBV5-1 and TRBJ1-1; maybe TRBD1 (5 bases). This CDR3 contains 14 residues. Germline V CDR1 and CDR2: SGHRS, YFSETQ. The V end was cut by 3 bases, the J end by 5 bases, with 14 bases between. The CDR3 region is CASSWDSRGTEAFF. The CDR3 DNA reads as TGCGCCAGCAGCTGGGATTCCCGGGGGACTGAAGCTTTCTTT.

The V gene is TRBV28, the J gene TRBJ1-5, with D perhaps TRBD1 (6 bases). V was pared by 7 bases and J by 2 bases, with 12 bases between. Germline CDR1 and CDR2: MDHEN and SYDVKM. The CDR3 spans 14 residues. The chain's CDR3 is CASTPGGGNQPQHF. The DNA of the CDR3 is TGTGCCAGCACTCCGGGGGGCGGCAATCAGCCCCAGCATTTT.

The DNA of the CDR3 is TGCGCCAGCAGCTTGCAGGACAGTAACACCGGGGAGCTGTTTTTT. Protein product: CASSLQDSNTGELFF. The V gene is TRBV5-1, the J gene TRBJ2-2; tentative D call: TRBD1 (6 bases). CDR3 size: 15 residues. V gave up 1 base and J gave up 2 bases, with 9 bases separating them. Germline V lookup: CDR1 SGHRS, CDR2 YFSETQ. The full variable domain, completed using reference TRBV5-1 and TRBJ2-2, is KAGVTQTPRYLIKTRGQQVTLSCSPISGHRSVSWYQQTPGQGLQFLFEYFSETQRNKGNFPGRFSGRQFSNSRSEMNVSTLELGDSALYLCASSLQDSNTGELFFGEGSRLTVL.

The chain employs TRBV18 and TRBJ1-5; 9 nucleotides agree with TRBD1. The CDR3 loop spans 16 amino acids. Germline CDR1 KGHSH, CDR2 LQKENI. The V and J ends lost 0 bases and 7 bases, in that order; junction bases with no gene match: 7. Here the CDR3 DNA reads TGTGCCAGCTCACCACCTGCCGGGACAGGGAGGCAGCCCCAGCATTTT. Its protein is CASSPPAGTGRQPQHF. The entire variable domain, with the rest obtained from reference TRBV18 and TRBJ1-5, is as follows: NAGVMQNPRHLVRRRGQEARLRCSPMKGHSHVYWYRQLPEEGLKFMVYLQKENIIDESGMPKERFSAEFPKEGPSILRIQQVVRGDSAAYFCASSPPAGTGRQPQHFGDGTRLSIL.

V is TRBV13 and J is TRBJ2-7; 12 bases fit TRBD2. Losses at the gene ends were 7 bases for V and 2 bases for J; bases not matched to a gene: 6. This CDR3 is 15 amino acids long. In germline, CDR1 is PRHDT, CDR2 FYEKMQ (reference sequence). For the CDR3, the DNA is TGTGCCAGCACTAACGGACTAGCGGGGCCCTACGAGCAGTACGTC. Translated, it gives CASTNGLAGPYEQYV.

This clone turned up a few times. The V call is TRBV28, the J call TRBJ1-2; D gene uncertain. The length of the CDR3 is 16 residues. V dropped 4 bases and J dropped 0 bases, with 15 bases sitting between them. Germline CDR1 and CDR2: MDHEN and SYDVKM. The CDR3 DNA reads TGTGCCAGCAGTTCCCCTGGGAGTTCCACTAACTATGGCTACACCTTC. Amino acid sequence: CASSSPGSSTNYGYTF.

This chain connects TRBV27 to TRBJ2-7; the match to TRBD2 covers 9 bases. The CDR3 contains 13 residues. Germline V CDR1 and CDR2: MNHEY, SMNVEV (reference sequence). V lost 0 bases, J lost 9 bases, and 3 bases stayed unmatched. CDR3 nucleotides: TGTGCCAGCAGTTTATCACTAGCGGGTATGCAGTACGTC. Protein: CASSLSLAGMQYV.

V is TRBV30 and J is TRBJ1-1; D may be TRBD1 (6 bases). This CDR3 comprises 12 residues. Between the trimmed V and J ends, which lost 5 bases and 5 bases, there was a span of 12 bases. Germline CDR1 GTSNPN, CDR2 SVGIG (reference sequence). Written as DNA, the CDR3 is TGTGCCTGGGACAGGATTGGGACTGAAGCTTTCTTT. Protein product: CAWDRIGTEAFF.

V and J are TRBV29-1 and TRBJ1-2; D uncertain. V shed 3 bases and J shed 2 bases, with 10 bases lying between them. The CDR3 contains 13 residues. The V gene's germline CDR1 is SQVTM and CDR2 ANQGSEA. In DNA form, the CDR3 reads TGCAGCGTTGAGTGGGGAGACAACTATGGCTACACCTTC. Protein: CSVEWGDNYGYTF. Full variable domain (rest looked up from reference TRBV29-1 and TRBJ1-2): SAVISQKPSRDICQRGTSLTIQCQVDSQVTMMFWYRQQPGQSLTLIATANQGSEATYESGFVIDKFPISRPNLTFSTLTVSNMSPEDSSIYLCSVEWGDNYGYTFGSGTRLTVV.

This chain joins TRBV19 and TRBJ1-5; 7 nucleotides match TRBD1. V was clipped by 5 bases and J by 4 bases; unmatched bases: 8. The CDR3 extends over 15 amino acids. The germline V gene encodes CDR1 LNHDA and CDR2 SQIVND (reference sequence). For the CDR3, the DNA is TGTGCCAGTAGTTTCCGACAGGGCGGAAATCAGCCCCAGCATTTT. Protein sequence: CASSFRQGGNQPQHF.

The chain has TRBV4-1 and TRBJ2-6; 7 bases line up with TRBD2. This CDR3 has 15 residues. In germline, CDR1 is MGHRA, CDR2 YSYEKL. Losses at the gene ends were 3 bases for V and 1 base for J; bases not matched to a gene: 0. The CDR3 DNA reads TGCGCCAGCAGCCAGCGGGAGTCTGGGGCCAACGTCCTGACTTTC. The encoded protein is CASSQRESGANVLTF.

V is TRBV6-1 and J is TRBJ1-1; 11 positions agree with TRBD1. Looked up from germline, CDR1 is MNHNS and CDR2 is SASEGT. The CDR3 is 13 amino acids. The V segment lost 3 bases and the J segment 10 bases; nucleotides outside the gene matches: 4. For the CDR3, the DNA is TGTGCCAGCAGTGATGGGACAGGGGGTGTAGCTTTCTTT. This encodes CASSDGTGGVAFF.

The chain combines TRBV7-8 with TRBJ1-3; D may be TRBD1 (5 bases). The germline V and J ends were trimmed by 5 bases and 4 bases, with 15 bases remaining between them. The germline gives CDR1 SGHVS, CDR2 FQNEAQ. This CDR3 spans 15 amino acids. The CDR3 here is CASSGQAGPGNTIYF. Written as DNA, the CDR3 is TGTGCCAGCAGCGGACAAGCGGGGCCCGGAAACACCATATATTTT.

The V call is TRBV5-1, the J call TRBJ1-1; weak D call: TRBD1 (6 bases). The CDR3 extends over 14 amino acids. V was trimmed by 1 base and J by 5 bases, leaving 12 bases between them. Germline V lookup: CDR1 SGHRS, CDR2 YFSETQ. The CDR3 DNA reads as TGCGCCAGCAGCTTGTTAGGCAGGGGAACTGAAGCTTTCTTT. This gives the protein CASSLLGRGTEAFF.

This clone was recorded only once. The J gene is TRBJ1-4, the V gene TRBV30; D not certain. Germline CDR1 GTSNPN, CDR2 SVGIG (reference sequence). V was cut by 0 bases and J by 4 bases, with 12 bases left in between. The CDR3 extends over 15 amino acids. In DNA, the CDR3 is TGTGCCTGGAGTGTTATTGGAGGTGATAATGAAAAACTGTTTTTT. It specifies CAWSVIGGDNEKLFF.

The chain is built from TRBV25-1 and TRBJ2-5, with unresolved D. V lost 2 bases and J 3 bases, leaving 7 bases between the germline ends. The CDR3 is 13 amino acids. The germline V gene encodes CDR1 MGHDK and CDR2 SYGVNS. The CDR3 region has the DNA TGTGCCAGCAGTGAAGACTTAAAAGAGACCCAGTACTTC. It translates to CASSEDLKETQYF.

The CDR3 sequence: CASSQRTGNYGYTF. In nucleotides, the CDR3 is TGTGCCAGCAGCCAAAGGACAGGGAACTATGGCTACACCTTC. The J gene is TRBJ1-2, the V gene TRBV4-2; 8 bases match TRBD1. Per the germline V gene, CDR1 is LGHNA and CDR2 is YNFKEQ. Trimming removed 2 bases from V and 2 bases from J; junction bases left unmatched: 1. The CDR3 has 14 amino acids.

This clone came up a few times. The V call is TRBV13, the J call TRBJ2-7, with D perhaps matching TRBD1 (5 bases). The V and J ends lost 2 bases and 5 bases respectively, with 13 bases between them. CDR3 length: 14 residues. Per the germline V gene, CDR1 is PRHDT and CDR2 is FYEKMQ (reference sequence). The CDR3 DNA reads TGTGCCAGCAGCTTACAGGGCGCTAGGGACGAGCAGTACTTC. It yields the protein CASSLQGARDEQYF. The complete variable domain, with remaining parts taken from reference TRBV13 and TRBJ2-7, reads AAGVIQSPRHLIKEKRETATLKCYPIPRHDTVYWYQQGPGQDPQFLISFYEKMQSDKGSIPDRFSAQQFSDYHSELNMSSLELGDSALYFCASSLQGARDEQYFGPGTRLTVT.